A selection of T cell receptor beta chains follows, all from one sample in a study of T cell clusters in autoimmune cytopenias. TCRdb reprocessed the multiplex PCR reads and stores each CDR3 protein as one record, lacking DNA. The table lists about 5,000 distinct CDR3 sequences. The sample taken for sequencing was peripheral blood. The origin of the receptors is a human donor with an autoimmune cytopenia or autoimmune hepatitis (not recorded which). Each CDR3 is given with its conserved first and last residue. Clone size appears in some rows only: once, few, many, or a class for an expanded clone.

>.|TRBV6-1|TRBJ1-5
CASTPDRNNQPQHF
>.|TRBV20-1|TRBJ2-7
CSARKGGATSGSFYEQYF
>medium-sized|TRBV30|TRBJ1-2
CAWITDRGNYGYTF
>medium-sized|TRBV4-2|TRBJ1-2
CASSQDQDGYYGYTF
>.|TRBV24-1|TRBJ2-1
CATSDPGQYGNEQFF
>.|TRBV12-3/TRBV12-4|TRBJ2-2
CASNQGLAGTGELFF
>.|TRBV27|TRBJ1-5
CASRGEWDQPQHF
>.|TRBV6-1|TRBJ1-1
CASSELVVGAKEAFF
>.|TRBV12-3/TRBV12-4|TRBJ1-2
CASSRGMGGYTF
>.|TRBV20-1|TRBJ2-2
CSARLAGFGELFF
>medium-sized|TRBV12-3/TRBV12-4|TRBJ1-2
CASSLSQGDYGYTF
>medium-sized|TRBV29-1|TRBJ2-7
CSGTSGPYEQYF
>.|TRBV12-3/TRBV12-4|TRBJ2-7
CASRGAGQGGDEQYF
>medium-sized|TRBV29-1|TRBJ1-2
CSVPPTGQGNILYGYTF
>.|TRBV7-9|TRBJ1-1
CASSLGFVSEAFF
>medium-sized|TRBV7-2|TRBJ2-1
CASSWESPVNEQFF
>.|TRBV24-1|TRBJ2-1
CATRGVNNEQFF
>medium-sized|TRBV15|TRBJ1-2
CATSRGAGEHYGYTF
>.|TRBV11-1|TRBJ1-4
CASSSGTRNEKLFF
>medium-sized|TRBV12-3/TRBV12-4|TRBJ1-1
CASSPGQGGEAFF
>medium-sized|TRBV5-1|TRBJ2-7
CASSLGGTSGGEQYF
>medium-sized|TRBV20-1|TRBJ2-1
CSARVGGSWLGSNEQFF
>.|TRBV7-9|TRBJ2-3
CASSSLAGVADTQYF
>.|TRBV7-9|TRBJ1-2
CASSSPQGAGYGYTF
>.|TRBV27|TRBJ1-2
CASSLTRTGGRRRSGYTF
>medium-sized|TRBV7-2|TRBJ2-7
CASSLSRDRYEQYF
>.|TRBV19|TRBJ1-5
CASSIAVANQPQHF
>medium-sized|TRBV20-1|TRBJ1-4
CSAREPRGDEKLFF
>medium-sized|TRBV20-1|TRBJ1-3
CSARVGLTGKTIYF
>.|TRBV12-3/TRBV12-4|TRBJ1-5
CASSQERVGQPQHF
>medium-sized|TRBV20-1|TRBJ2-1
CSATGIGGRFNEQFF
>.|TRBV6-5|TRBJ1-2
CASRATGGNYGYTF
>medium-sized|TRBV30|TRBJ1-6
CAWGENSPLHF
>medium-sized|TRBV20-1|TRBJ1-2
CSARPTGGAQGYTF
>.|TRBV12-3/TRBV12-4|TRBJ1-1
CASIGARTEAFF
>medium-sized|TRBV7-2|TRBJ1-6
CASSESRSYNSPLHF
>medium-sized|TRBV20-1|TRBJ1-2
CSAGTATQYGYTF
>medium-sized|TRBV20-1|TRBJ2-7
CSAKRGAGSYEQYF
>.|TRBV7-3|TRBJ2-5
CASSPSGGLGETQYF
>.|TRBV6-1|TRBJ1-1
CASSYRQQGGNTEAFF
>.|TRBV12-5|TRBJ2-1
CASERGSRDEQFF
>medium-sized|TRBV13|TRBJ1-2
CASSLQDVSGYTF